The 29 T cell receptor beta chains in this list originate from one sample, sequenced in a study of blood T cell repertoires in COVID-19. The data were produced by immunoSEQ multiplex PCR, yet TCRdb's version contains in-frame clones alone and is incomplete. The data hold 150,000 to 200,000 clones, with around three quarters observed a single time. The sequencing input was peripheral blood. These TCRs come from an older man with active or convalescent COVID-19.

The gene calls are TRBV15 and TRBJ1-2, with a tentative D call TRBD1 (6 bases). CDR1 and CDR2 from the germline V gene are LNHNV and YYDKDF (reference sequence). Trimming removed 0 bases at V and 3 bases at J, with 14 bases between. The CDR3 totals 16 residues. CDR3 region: CATSRDLSGAHYGYTF. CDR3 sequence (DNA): TGTGCCACCAGCAGAGATCTTTCAGGGGCCCACTATGGCTACACCTTC.

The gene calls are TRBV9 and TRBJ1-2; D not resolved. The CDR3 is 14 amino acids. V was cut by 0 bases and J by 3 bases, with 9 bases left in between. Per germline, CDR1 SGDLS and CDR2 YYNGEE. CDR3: CASSVAATDYGYTF. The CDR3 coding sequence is TGTGCCAGCAGCGTAGCTGCCACGGACTATGGCTACACCTTC.

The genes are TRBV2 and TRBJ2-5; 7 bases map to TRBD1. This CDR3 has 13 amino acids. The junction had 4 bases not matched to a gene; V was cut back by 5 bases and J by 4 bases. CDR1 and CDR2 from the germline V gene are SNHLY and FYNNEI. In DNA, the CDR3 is TGTGCCAGCAGTTTAGGGGGCGCAGAGACCCAGTACTTC. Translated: CASSLGGAETQYF. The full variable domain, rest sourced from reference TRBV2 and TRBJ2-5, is EPEVTQTPSHQVTQMGQEVILRCVPISNHLYFYWYRQILGQKVEFLVSFYNNEISEKSEIFDDQFSVERPDGSNFTLKIRSTKLEDSAMYFCASSLGGAETQYFGPGTRLLVL.

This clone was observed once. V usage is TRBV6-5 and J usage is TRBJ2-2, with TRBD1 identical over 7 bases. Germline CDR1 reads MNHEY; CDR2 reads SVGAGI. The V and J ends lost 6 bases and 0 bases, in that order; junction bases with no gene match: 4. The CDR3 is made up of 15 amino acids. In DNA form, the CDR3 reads TGTGCCAGCAGCACCGACAGGGCGAACACCGGGGAGCTGTTTTTT. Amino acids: CASSTDRANTGELFF.

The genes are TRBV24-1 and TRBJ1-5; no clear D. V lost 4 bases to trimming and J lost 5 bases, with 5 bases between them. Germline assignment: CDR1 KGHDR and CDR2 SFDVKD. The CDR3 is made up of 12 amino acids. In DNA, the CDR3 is TGTGCCACCAGTGAAGGAGATCAGCCCCAGCATTTT. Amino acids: CATSEGDQPQHF.

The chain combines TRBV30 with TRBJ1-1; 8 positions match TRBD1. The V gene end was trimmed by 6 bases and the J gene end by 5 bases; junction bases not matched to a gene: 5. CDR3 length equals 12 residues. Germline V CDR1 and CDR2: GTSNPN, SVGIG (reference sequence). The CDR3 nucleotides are TGTGCCTGTGACAGGGGTCGGACTGAAGCTTTCTTT. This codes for CACDRGRTEAFF.

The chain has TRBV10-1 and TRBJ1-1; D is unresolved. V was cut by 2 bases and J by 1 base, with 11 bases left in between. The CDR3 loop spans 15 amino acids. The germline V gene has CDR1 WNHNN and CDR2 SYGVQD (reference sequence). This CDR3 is CASSERGRGNTEAFF. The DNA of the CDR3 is TGCGCCAGCAGTGAGCGAGGTCGTGGGAACACTGAAGCTTTCTTT.

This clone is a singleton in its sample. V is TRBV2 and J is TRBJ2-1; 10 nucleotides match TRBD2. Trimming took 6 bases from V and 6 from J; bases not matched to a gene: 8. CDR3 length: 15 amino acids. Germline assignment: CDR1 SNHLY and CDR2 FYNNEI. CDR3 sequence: CASSPTSGIGNEQFF. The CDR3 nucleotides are TGTGCCAGCAGCCCCACTAGCGGGATAGGCAATGAGCAGTTCTTC.

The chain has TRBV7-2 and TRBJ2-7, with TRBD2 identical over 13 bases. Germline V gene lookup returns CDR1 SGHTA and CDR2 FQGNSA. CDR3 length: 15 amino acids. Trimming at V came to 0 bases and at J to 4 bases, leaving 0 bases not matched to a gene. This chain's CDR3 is CASSLATSGGYEQYF. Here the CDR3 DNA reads TGTGCCAGCAGCTTAGCGACTAGCGGGGGGTACGAGCAGTACTTC.

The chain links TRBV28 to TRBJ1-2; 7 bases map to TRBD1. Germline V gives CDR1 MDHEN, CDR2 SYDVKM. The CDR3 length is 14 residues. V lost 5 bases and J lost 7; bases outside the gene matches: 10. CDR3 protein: CASSQGQGGTGYTF. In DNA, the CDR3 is TGTGCCAGCAGTCAGGGTCAAGGGGGCACTGGCTACACCTTC.

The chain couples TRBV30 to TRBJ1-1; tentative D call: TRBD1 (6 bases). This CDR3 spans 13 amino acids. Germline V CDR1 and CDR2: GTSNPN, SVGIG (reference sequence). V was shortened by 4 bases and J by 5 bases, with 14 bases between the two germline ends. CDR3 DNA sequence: TGTGCCTGGACTACCAGGGGCGGGACTGAAGCTTTCTTT. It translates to CAWTTRGGTEAFF.

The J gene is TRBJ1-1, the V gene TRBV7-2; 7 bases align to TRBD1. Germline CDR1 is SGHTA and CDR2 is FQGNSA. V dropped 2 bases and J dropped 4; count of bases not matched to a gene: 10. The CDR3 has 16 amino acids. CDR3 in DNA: TGTGCCAGCAGCTTAACCTCCCACAGGGGAGCCACTGAAGCTTTCTTT. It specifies CASSLTSHRGATEAFF.

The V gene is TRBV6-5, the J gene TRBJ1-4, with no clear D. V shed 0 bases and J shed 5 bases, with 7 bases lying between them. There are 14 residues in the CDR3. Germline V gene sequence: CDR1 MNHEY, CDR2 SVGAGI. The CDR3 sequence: CASSYSYMNEKLFF. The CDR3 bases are TGTGCCAGCAGTTACTCGTACATGAATGAAAAACTGTTTTTT.

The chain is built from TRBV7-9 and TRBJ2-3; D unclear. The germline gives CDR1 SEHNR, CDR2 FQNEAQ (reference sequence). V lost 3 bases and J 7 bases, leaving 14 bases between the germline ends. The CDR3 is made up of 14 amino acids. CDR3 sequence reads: CASSLGLSHNTQYF. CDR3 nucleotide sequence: TGTGCCAGCAGCTTGGGCCTCAGTCATAATACGCAGTATTTT.

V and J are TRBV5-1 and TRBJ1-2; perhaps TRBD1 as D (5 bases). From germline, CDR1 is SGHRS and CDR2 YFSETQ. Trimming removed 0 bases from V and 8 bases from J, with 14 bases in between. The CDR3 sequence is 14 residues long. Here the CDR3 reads CASSLAGGSLGYTF. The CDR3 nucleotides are TGCGCCAGCAGCTTGGCCGGGGGGTCCCTCGGCTACACCTTC. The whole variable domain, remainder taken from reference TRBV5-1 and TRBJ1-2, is KAGVTQTPRYLIKTRGQQVTLSCSPISGHRSVSWYQQTPGQGLQFLFEYFSETQRNKGNFPGRFSGRQFSNSRSEMNVSTLELGDSALYLCASSLAGGSLGYTFGSGTRLTVV.

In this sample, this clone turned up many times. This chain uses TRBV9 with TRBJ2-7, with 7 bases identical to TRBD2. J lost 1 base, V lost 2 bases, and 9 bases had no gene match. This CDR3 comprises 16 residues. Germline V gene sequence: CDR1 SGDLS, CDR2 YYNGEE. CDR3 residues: CASSVEAGTESYEQYF. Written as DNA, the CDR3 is TGTGCCAGCAGCGTCGAAGCGGGAACGGAGTCCTACGAGCAGTACTTC.

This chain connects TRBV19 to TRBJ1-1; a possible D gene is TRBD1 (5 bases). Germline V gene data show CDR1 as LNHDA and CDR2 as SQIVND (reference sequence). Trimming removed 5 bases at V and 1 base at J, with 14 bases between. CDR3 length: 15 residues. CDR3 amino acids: CASSPGHGSNTEAFF. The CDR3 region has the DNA TGTGCCAGTAGTCCAGGACACGGGTCGAACACTGAAGCTTTCTTT.

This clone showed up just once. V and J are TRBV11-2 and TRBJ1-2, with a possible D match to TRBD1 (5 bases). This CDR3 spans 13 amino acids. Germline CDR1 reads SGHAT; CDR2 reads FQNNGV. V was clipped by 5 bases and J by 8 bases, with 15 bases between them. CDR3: CASSLGGGPGYTF. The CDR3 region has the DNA TGTGCCAGCAGCCTGGGGGGAGGTCCGGGCTACACCTTC.

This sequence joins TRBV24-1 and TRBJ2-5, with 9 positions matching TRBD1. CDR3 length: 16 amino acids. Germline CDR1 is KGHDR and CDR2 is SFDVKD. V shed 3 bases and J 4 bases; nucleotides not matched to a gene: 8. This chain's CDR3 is CATSDTRQGGGETQYF. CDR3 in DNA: TGTGCCACCAGTGATACTCGACAGGGGGGCGGAGAGACCCAGTACTTC.

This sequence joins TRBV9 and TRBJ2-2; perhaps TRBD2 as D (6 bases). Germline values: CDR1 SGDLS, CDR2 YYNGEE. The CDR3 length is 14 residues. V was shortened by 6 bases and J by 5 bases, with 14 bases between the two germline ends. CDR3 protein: CASTSGGRTGELFF. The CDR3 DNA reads TGTGCCAGCACCTCCGGGGGTCGGACCGGGGAGCTGTTTTTT. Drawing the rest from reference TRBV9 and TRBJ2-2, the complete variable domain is DSGVTQTPKHLITATGQRVTLRCSPRSGDLSVYWYQQSLDQGLQFLIQYYNGEERAKGNILERFSAQQFPDLHSELNLSSLELGDSALYFCASTSGGRTGELFFGEGSRLTVL.

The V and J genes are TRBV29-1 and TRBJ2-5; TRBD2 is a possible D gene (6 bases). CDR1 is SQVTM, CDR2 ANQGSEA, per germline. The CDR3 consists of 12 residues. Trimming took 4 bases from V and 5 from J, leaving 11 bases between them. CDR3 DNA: TGCAGCGTTGTTCTCAGCGGGGAGACCCAGTACTTC. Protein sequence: CSVVLSGETQYF.

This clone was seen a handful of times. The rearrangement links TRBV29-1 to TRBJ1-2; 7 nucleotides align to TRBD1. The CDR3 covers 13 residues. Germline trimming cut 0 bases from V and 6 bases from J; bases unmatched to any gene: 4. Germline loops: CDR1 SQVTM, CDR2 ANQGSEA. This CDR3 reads CSVEDRQGDGYTF. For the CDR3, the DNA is TGCAGCGTTGAAGATCGACAGGGAGATGGCTACACCTTC.

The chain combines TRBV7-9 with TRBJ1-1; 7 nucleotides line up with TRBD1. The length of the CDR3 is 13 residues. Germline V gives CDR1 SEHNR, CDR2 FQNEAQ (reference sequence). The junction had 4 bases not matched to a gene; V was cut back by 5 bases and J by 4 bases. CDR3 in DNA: TGTGCCAGCAGCCCGACAGGGCCCACTGAAGCTTTCTTT. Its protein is CASSPTGPTEAFF.

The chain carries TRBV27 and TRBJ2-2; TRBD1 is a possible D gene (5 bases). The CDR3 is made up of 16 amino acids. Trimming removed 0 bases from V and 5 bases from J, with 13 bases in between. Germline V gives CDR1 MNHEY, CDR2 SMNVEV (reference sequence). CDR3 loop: CASSLSVQVYTGELFF. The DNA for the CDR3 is TGTGCCAGCAGTTTATCGGTACAGGTTTATACCGGGGAGCTGTTTTTT.

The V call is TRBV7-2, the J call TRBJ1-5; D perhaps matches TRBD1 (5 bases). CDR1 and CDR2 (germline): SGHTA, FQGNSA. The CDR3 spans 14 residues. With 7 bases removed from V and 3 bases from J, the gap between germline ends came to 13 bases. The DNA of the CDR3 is TGTGCCAGCACGCCAGGGAATGACAATCAGCCCCAGCATTTT. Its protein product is CASTPGNDNQPQHF.

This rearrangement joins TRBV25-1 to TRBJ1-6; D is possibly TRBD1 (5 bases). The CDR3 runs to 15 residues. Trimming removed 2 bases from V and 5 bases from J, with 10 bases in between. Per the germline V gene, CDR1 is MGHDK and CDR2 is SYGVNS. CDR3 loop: CASSEGVGHNSPLHF. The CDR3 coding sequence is TGTGCCAGCAGTGAAGGGGTGGGGCATAATTCACCCCTCCACTTT.

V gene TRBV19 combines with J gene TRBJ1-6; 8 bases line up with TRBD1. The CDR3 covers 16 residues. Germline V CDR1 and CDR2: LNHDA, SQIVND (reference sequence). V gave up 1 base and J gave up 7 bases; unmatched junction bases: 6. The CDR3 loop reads CASSIGTGWKNSPLHF. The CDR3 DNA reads TGTGCCAGTAGTATAGGGACAGGGTGGAAGAATTCACCCCTCCACTTT.

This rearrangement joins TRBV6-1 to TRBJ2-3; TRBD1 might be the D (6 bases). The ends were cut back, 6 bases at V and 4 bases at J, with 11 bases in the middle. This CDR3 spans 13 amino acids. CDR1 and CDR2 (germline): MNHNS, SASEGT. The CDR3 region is CASSEDSPDTQYF. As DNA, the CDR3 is TGTGCCAGCAGCGAGGACAGCCCAGATACGCAGTATTTT.

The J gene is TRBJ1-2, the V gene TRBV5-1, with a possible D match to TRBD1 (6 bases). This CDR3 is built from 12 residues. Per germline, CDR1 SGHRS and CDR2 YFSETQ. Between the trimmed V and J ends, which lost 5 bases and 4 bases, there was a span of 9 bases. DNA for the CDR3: TGCGCCAGCAGTTCGGACAGCTATGGCTACACCTTC. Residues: CASSSDSYGYTF.